Sequencing of this TCR beta chain was carried out in a study of lymphopenia after photon versus proton radiotherapy. Only in-frame clones appear in the TCRdb table, and some are missing; sequencing was by immunoSEQ multiplex PCR. The sample includes about 25,000 clones, roughly four fifths of them seen just once. CDR1 is SGHKS, CDR2 YYEKEE, per germline (reference sequence). The CDR3 totals 13 residues. V lost 3 bases and J 3 bases, leaving 10 bases between the germline ends. The specimen was peripheral blood, collected from a patient treated with photon-based radiotherapy. The V and J genes are TRBV5-5 and TRBJ2-7; D may match TRBD1 or TRBD2 (5 bases each). The source is a woman in her forties or fifties with pancreatic cancer. For the CDR3, the DNA is TGTGCCAGCAGCTCCGGGACGGGCTACGAGCAGTACTTC. Amino acids: CASSSGTGYEQYF.